The 13 T cell receptor beta chains reported below all come from one sample, sequenced in a study of identical twins. TCRdb analysed the 5' RACE reads with MiXCR anew, one entry per CDR3 protein. The sample yields more than 1.5 million distinct CDR3 sequences, less than 40% seen once. Sequenced sample: cord blood. The receptors here all came from a newborn girl in good health.

CDR3 sequence (DNA): TGCAGTGCTAGAACCTACAGTATCCGGGACAGCTCAGATACGCAGTATTTT. This translates into CSARTYSIRDSSDTQYF. This rearrangement joins TRBV20-1 to TRBJ2-3, with 7 bases lining up with TRBD1. V dropped 2 bases and J dropped 4; count of bases not matched to a gene: 15. This CDR3 has 17 amino acids. Germline-derived CDR1 and CDR2 are DFQATT and SNEGSKA (reference sequence).

The chain has TRBV9 and TRBJ1-3, with D possibly matching TRBD1 (5 bases). Between the trimmed V and J ends, which lost 0 bases and 0 bases, there was a span of 13 bases. The germline CDR1 and CDR2 sequences are SGDLS and YYNGEE. CDR3 length: 17 amino acids. CDR3 residues: CASSVGGQGSSGNTIYF. The CDR3 region has the DNA TGTGCCAGCAGCGTAGGAGGTCAGGGAAGCTCTGGAAACACCATATATTTT.

The rearrangement uses TRBV20-1 and TRBJ2-1; 9 positions match TRBD2. The CDR3 totals 14 residues. V was pared by 5 bases and J by 7 bases, with 9 bases of the junction left unmatched. Germline values: CDR1 DFQATT, CDR2 SNEGSKA (reference sequence). In nucleotides, the CDR3 is TGCAGTGCTTTAGCGGGAGTCGCGGGGAATGAGCAGTTCTTC. Translating gives CSALAGVAGNEQFF.

The chain combines TRBV2 with TRBJ2-3; TRBD2 matches at 7 bases. The trim removed 1 base at V and 6 bases at J, leaving 1 base unmatched. The germline gives CDR1 SNHLY, CDR2 FYNNEI. The CDR3 extends over 13 amino acids. The CDR3 is CASSEGEGDTQYF. The CDR3, as DNA: TGTGCCAGCAGTGAAGGGGAGGGGGATACGCAGTATTTT.

The rearrangement joins TRBV27 to TRBJ1-5; tentative D call: TRBD1 (5 bases). The V gene lost 3 bases and the J gene lost 3 bases, with 9 bases spanning the gap. The CDR3 runs to 14 residues. CDR1 is MNHEY, CDR2 SMNVEV, per germline (reference sequence). The CDR3 DNA reads as TGTGCCAGCAGTTTCGACAGATTCAATCAGCCCCAGCATTTT. Its protein is CASSFDRFNQPQHF.

The chain couples TRBV6-1 to TRBJ1-5; perhaps TRBD1 as D (5 bases). V was clipped by 3 bases and J by 6 bases, with 15 bases between them. CDR3 length: 15 amino acids. Per germline, CDR1 MNHNS and CDR2 SASEGT. This CDR3 reads CASSEGQGVFQPQHF. The CDR3 DNA follows: TGTGCCAGCAGTGAGGGGCAGGGCGTTTTTCAGCCCCAGCATTTT.

The chain joins TRBV4-1 to TRBJ2-1, with TRBD1 as a possible D gene (5 bases). The J call may be in error: the DNA end matches TRBJ2-7 better. This CDR3 contains 16 residues. In germline, CDR1 is MGHRA, CDR2 YSYEKL. CDR3: CASSQDFRASYNEQYF. The CDR3 DNA is TGCGCCAGCAGCCAAGATTTCAGGGCCTCCTACAATGAGCAGTACTTC.

This chain connects TRBV20-1 to TRBJ2-3; 11 bases agree with TRBD2. There are 16 residues in the CDR3. Germline-derived CDR1 and CDR2 are DFQATT and SNEGSKA (reference sequence). V trimming: 0 bases; J trimming: 7 bases; junction bases outside the gene matches: 9. Here the CDR3 DNA reads TGCAGTGCTAGAGAGAGCCCTAGCGGGAGGCCATATACGCAGTATTTT. This sequence encodes CSARESPSGRPYTQYF.

The chain uses TRBV10-3 and TRBJ2-5, with D possibly being TRBD1 (6 bases). The end of the DNA fits TRBJ2-7 better, so the J call may be wrong. The CDR3 length is 14 residues. Germline lookup yields CDR1 ENHRY and CDR2 SYGVKD. CDR3 sequence reads: CAAASLGASGEQYF. CDR3 nucleotide sequence: TGTGCCGCCGCTTCACTGGGGGCTAGTGGCGAGCAGTACTTC.

This clonotype was seen once. The chain employs TRBV11-2 and TRBJ1-2, with D possibly TRBD1 on 5 matching bases. V gave up 2 bases and J gave up 2 bases, with 9 bases separating them. Germline CDR1 reads SGHAT; CDR2 reads FQNNGV. This CDR3 region has 14 residues. The CDR3 here is CASSLPRDNYGYTF. For the CDR3, the DNA is TGTGCCAGCAGCTTACCCCGGGACAACTATGGCTACACCTTC.

This chain links TRBV15 with TRBJ2-2; the D is unclear. CDR3 length: 13 residues. V dropped 8 bases and J dropped 7 bases, with 14 bases sitting between them. Germline CDR1 LNHNV, CDR2 YYDKDF (reference sequence). CDR3 sequence: CATSEFGGGELFF. CDR3 in DNA: TGTGCCACCTCTGAGTTTGGTGGCGGGGAGCTGTTTTTT.

At least ten counts were recorded for this clonotype. Compared with germline, one end of the junction differs, possibly owing to a read error. The chain recombines TRBV2 with TRBJ2-4; no clear D. Germline CDR1 and CDR2: SNHLY and FYNNEI. The CDR3 runs 13 residues. The CDR3, as DNA: TGCGCCAGCAGCGACCTAGCCAAAAACATTCAGTACTTC. Protein product: CASSDLAKNIQYF.

Regarding this clonotype: A junction boundary mismatches the germline segment, possibly from a read error. The V gene is TRBV20-1, the J gene TRBJ2-1; 13 positions match TRBD2. The CDR3 covers 14 residues. CDR1 and CDR2 from the germline V gene are DFQATT and SNEGSKA (reference sequence). The CDR3 DNA sequence: TGCGGTGCCAAGGGACTAGCGGGGATCCATGAGCAGTTCTTC. Amino acids: CGAKGLAGIHEQFF.